One T cell receptor beta chain is described in this entry. What it binds is unknown. In the same sample, other DNA sequences code for this CDR3. The data derive from a study of PD-1 blockade in classical Hodgkin lymphoma. Background on the study: It was nivolumab at 3 mg/kg, given intravenously every 2 weeks, that patients received. Study-level points and caveats: By C4D1, diversity of CD4+ TCRs had risen significantly, whereas that of CD8+ TCRs had not.

The repertoire was sequenced with immunoSEQ multiplex PCR; TCRdb's copy has only in-frame clones and lacks some. Of about 110,000 clones listed, roughly nine tenths were seen once; the top ten hold 15% to 20%. The CDR3 extends over 15 amino acids. V was clipped by 0 bases and J by 7 bases; unmatched bases: 3. From germline, CDR1 is SGHTA and CDR2 FQGNSA. After autologous stem cell transplantation all patients relapsed, and prior brentuximab vedotin exposure differed between cohorts. The sequencing used peripheral blood mononuclear cells (PBMCs), collected before the second cycle of nivolumab. The sequence came from a human donor with classical Hodgkin lymphoma. The chain recombines TRBV7-2 with TRBJ1-2; 12 bases are a match to TRBD1. The chain's CDR3 is CASSLAPGQGAGYTF. Written as DNA, the CDR3 is TGTGCCAGCAGCTTAGCGCCGGGACAGGGGGCTGGCTACACCTTC.